Shown below are 9 T cell receptor beta chains from a single sample sequenced in a study of blood T cell repertoires in COVID-19. Here immunoSEQ multiplex PCR was the method, and the copy in TCRdb shows in-frame clones only, minus some. The sample lists about 330,000 clones; approximately 89% were seen once. The sample was PBMCs or T cells enriched from blood (not recorded which). These receptors were collected from a woman younger than 45 who had recovered from COVID-19.

This chain joins TRBV5-6 and TRBJ1-1, with 10 bases that match TRBD1. The CDR3 is 14 residues long. Germline V CDR1 and CDR2: SGHDT, YYEEEE. The J segment lost 4 bases and the V segment lost 4 bases, leaving 4 bases of the junction unmatched. Here the CDR3 DNA reads TGTGCCAGCAGCCGAGACAGGGGGCTCACTGAAGCTTTCTTT. The encoded protein is CASSRDRGLTEAFF.

This chain joins TRBV5-1 and TRBJ2-3, with a weak D call TRBD2 (7 bases). V lost 3 bases and J 2 bases, leaving 16 bases between the germline ends. Germline V gene lookup returns CDR1 SGHRS and CDR2 YFSETQ. This CDR3 is 16 amino acids long. CDR3 DNA sequence: TGCGCCAGCAGCTCTGGGGGGGGCGTTGCCACAGATACGCAGTATTTT. It is translated as CASSSGGGVATDTQYF.

This clone occurred once. The chain couples TRBV5-1 to TRBJ1-1; D may be TRBD1 (5 bases). The CDR3 totals 17 residues. Germline V gene lookup returns CDR1 SGHRS and CDR2 YFSETQ. V lost 1 base and J lost 1, with 17 bases in between. Here the CDR3 DNA reads TGCGCCAGCAGCTTGACATCAGGTGGGCAGGGGAACACTGAAGCTTTCTTT. Amino acids: CASSLTSGGQGNTEAFF.

This clone has a single count. V is TRBV21-1 and J is TRBJ1-5; the DNA was not used to check the table's D call, TRBD1. TRBV21-1 is described as a pseudogene. This CDR3 is built from 20 residues. The CDR3 DNA sequence: TGTGCCAGCAGCCAGGAAGGGACAGGGAACACCTATGACCACAATCAGCCCCAGCATTTT. Its protein is CASSQEGTGNTYDHNQPQHF.

The chain joins TRBV18 to TRBJ2-7; TRBD1 aligns across 9 bases. The J segment lost 2 bases and the V segment lost 4 bases, leaving 9 bases of the junction unmatched. CDR1 and CDR2 (germline): KGHSH, LQKENI. The CDR3 is made up of 16 amino acids. CDR3 sequence (DNA): TGTGCCAGCTCACGAGCCGGGACAGGGATTGCCTACGAGCAGTACTTC. This sequence encodes CASSRAGTGIAYEQYF.

The gene calls are TRBV28 and TRBJ1-5, with unresolved D. Germline loops: CDR1 MDHEN, CDR2 SYDVKM. The CDR3 is 14 amino acids. V was shortened by 2 bases and J by 3 bases, with 8 bases between the two germline ends. The CDR3 sequence: CASSLRQANQPQHF. The CDR3 bases are TGTGCCAGCAGTTTAAGGCAGGCCAATCAGCCCCAGCATTTT.

A single count supports this clone. The chain uses TRBV28 and TRBJ2-1; 9 bases agree with TRBD2. V gave up 8 bases and J gave up 8 bases; unmatched junction bases: 10. From germline, CDR1 is MDHEN and CDR2 SYDVKM. This CDR3 has 14 amino acids. The CDR3 region is CASDVAGGQDEQFF. Written as DNA, the CDR3 is TGTGCCAGCGACGTTGCGGGGGGGCAAGATGAGCAGTTCTTC.

The chain combines TRBV4-1 with TRBJ2-7; 7 nucleotides match TRBD1. J was trimmed by 6 bases and V by 4 bases; bases with no gene match: 9. Germline V gene data show CDR1 as MGHRA and CDR2 as YSYEKL. The CDR3 runs to 14 residues. For the CDR3, the DNA is TGCGCCAGCAGCCGATGGGGCGACAGGGCCGAGCAGTACTTC. Its translation is CASSRWGDRAEQYF.

The chain uses TRBV10-3 and TRBJ1-2; TRBD1 might be the D (5 bases). V shed 8 bases and J shed 0 bases, with 10 bases lying between them. Germline-derived CDR1 and CDR2 are ENHRY and SYGVKD. The CDR3 is 13 amino acids. The CDR3 bases are TGTGCCATCGGAGGGACCACTAACTATGGCTACACCTTC. Translation: CAIGGTTNYGYTF.